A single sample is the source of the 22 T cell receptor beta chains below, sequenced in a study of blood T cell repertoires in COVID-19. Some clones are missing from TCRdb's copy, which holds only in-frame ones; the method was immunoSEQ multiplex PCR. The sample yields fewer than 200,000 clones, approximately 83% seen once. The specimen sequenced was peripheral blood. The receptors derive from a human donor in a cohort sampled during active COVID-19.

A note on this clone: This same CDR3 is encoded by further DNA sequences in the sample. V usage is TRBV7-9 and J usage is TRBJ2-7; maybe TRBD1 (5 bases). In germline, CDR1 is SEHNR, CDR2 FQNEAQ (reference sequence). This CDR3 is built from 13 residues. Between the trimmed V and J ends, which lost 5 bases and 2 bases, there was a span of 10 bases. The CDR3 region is CASSPTGTYEQYF. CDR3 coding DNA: TGTGCCAGCAGCCCTACAGGAACCTACGAGCAGTACTTC.

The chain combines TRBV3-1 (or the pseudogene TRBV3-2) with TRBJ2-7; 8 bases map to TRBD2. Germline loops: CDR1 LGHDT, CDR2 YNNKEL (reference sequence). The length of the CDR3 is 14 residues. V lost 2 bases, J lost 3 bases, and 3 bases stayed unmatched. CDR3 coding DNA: TGTGCCAGCAGCCAACCCGGGACTAGCTACGAGCAGTACTTC. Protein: CASSQPGTSYEQYF.

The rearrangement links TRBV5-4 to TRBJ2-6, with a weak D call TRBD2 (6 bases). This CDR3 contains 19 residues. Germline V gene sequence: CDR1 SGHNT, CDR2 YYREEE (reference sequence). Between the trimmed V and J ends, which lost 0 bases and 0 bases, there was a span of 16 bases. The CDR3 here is CASSLALGGGASGANVLTF. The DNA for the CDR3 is TGTGCCAGCAGCTTGGCCCTCGGTGGAGGGGCCTCTGGGGCCAACGTCCTGACTTTC.

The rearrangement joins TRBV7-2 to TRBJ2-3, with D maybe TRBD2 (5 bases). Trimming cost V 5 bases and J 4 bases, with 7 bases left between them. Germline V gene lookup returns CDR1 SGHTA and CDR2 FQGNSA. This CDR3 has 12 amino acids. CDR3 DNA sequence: TGTGCCAGCAGCCCCGGGGCAGATACGCAGTATTTT. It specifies CASSPGADTQYF.

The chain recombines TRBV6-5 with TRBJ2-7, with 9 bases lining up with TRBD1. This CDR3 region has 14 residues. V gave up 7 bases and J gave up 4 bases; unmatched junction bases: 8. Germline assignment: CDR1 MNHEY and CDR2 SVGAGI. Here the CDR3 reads CASTRGDREYEQYF. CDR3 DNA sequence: TGTGCCAGCACTAGAGGGGACAGGGAGTACGAGCAGTACTTC.

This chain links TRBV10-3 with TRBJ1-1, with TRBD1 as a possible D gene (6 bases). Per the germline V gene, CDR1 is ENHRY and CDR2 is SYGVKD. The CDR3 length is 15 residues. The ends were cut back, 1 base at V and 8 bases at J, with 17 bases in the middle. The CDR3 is CAISELGGAGTEAFF. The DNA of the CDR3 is TGTGCCATCAGTGAGTTAGGTGGGGCCGGGACAGAAGCTTTCTTT.

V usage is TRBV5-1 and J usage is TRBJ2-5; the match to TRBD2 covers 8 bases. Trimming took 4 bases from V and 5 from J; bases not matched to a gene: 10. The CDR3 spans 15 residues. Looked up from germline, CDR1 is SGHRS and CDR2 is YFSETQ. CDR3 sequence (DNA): TGCGCCAGCAGCGCCCTAGCTTCGGGGGGGGAGACCCAGTACTTC. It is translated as CASSALASGGETQYF.

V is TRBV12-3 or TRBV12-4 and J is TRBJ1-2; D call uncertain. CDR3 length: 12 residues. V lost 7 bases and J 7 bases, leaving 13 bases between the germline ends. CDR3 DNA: TGTGCCAGCACCTTAAACCTGGCTGGCTACACCTTC. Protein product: CASTLNLAGYTF.

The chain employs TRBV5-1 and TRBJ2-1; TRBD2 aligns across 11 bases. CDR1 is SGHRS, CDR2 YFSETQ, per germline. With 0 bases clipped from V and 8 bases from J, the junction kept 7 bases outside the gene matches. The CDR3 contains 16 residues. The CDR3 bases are TGCGCCAGCAGCTTGGAGGTAGCGGGGGGGCCCCATGAGCAGTTCTTC. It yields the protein CASSLEVAGGPHEQFF.

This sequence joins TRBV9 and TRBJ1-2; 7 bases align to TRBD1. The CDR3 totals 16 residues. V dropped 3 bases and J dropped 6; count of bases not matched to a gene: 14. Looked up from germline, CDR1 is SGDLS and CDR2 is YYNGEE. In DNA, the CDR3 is TGTGCCAGCAGCGCCCCCGACCCGGTACAGGGGAATGGCTACACCTTC. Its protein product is CASSAPDPVQGNGYTF.

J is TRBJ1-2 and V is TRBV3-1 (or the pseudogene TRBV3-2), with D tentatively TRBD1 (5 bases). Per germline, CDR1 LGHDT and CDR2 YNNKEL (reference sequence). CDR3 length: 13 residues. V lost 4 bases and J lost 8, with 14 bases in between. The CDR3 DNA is TGTGCCAGCAGCCCAGACCAAGGGGTAGGCTACACCTTC. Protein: CASSPDQGVGYTF.

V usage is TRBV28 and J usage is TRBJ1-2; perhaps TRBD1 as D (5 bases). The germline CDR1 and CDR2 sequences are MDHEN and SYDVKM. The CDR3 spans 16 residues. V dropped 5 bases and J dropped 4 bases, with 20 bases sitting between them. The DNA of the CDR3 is TGTGCCAGCAGTCCCCCCCGGGTCAGGGTCCCCTATGGCTACACCTTC. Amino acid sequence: CASSPPRVRVPYGYTF.

The CDR3 loop reads CASSLGANTEAFF. CDR3 DNA sequence: TGTGCCAGCAGCTTAGGGGCGAACACTGAAGCTTTCTTT. The chain employs TRBV7-2 and TRBJ1-1; D gene ambiguous. CDR3 length: 13 residues. V lost 1 base to trimming and J lost 1 base, with 4 bases between them. The germline gives CDR1 SGHTA, CDR2 FQGNSA. The variable domain in full, completed from reference TRBV7-2 and TRBJ1-1, reads GAGVSQSPSNKVTEKGKDVELRCDPISGHTALYWYRQSLGQGLEFLIYFQGNSAPDKSGLPSDRFSAERTGGSVSTLTIQRTQQEDSAVYLCASSLGANTEAFFGQGTRLTVV.

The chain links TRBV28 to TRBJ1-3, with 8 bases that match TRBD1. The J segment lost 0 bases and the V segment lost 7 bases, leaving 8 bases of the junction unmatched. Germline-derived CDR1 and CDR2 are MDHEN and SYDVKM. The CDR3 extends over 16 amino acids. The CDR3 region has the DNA TGTGCCAGCACCCTGGGACAGGCCCCCTCTGGAAACACCATATATTTT. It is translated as CASTLGQAPSGNTIYF. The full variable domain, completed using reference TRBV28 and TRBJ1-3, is DVKVTQSSRYLVKRTGEKVFLECVQDMDHENMFWYRQDPGLGLRLIYFSYDVKMKEKGDIPEGYSVSREKKERFSLILESASTNQTSMYLCASTLGQAPSGNTIYFGEGSWLTVV.

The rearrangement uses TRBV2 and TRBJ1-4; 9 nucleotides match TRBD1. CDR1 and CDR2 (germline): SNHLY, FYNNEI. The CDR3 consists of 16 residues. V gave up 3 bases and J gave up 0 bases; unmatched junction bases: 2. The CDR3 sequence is CASSETGGATNEKLFF. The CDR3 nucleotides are TGTGCCAGCAGTGAGACAGGGGGAGCAACTAATGAAAAACTGTTTTTT.

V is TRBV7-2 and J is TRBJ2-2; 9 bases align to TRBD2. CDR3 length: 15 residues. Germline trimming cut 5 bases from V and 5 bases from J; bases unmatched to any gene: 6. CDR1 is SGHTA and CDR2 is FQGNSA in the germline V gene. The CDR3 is CASSISGGGTGELFF. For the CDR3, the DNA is TGTGCCAGCAGCATTAGCGGGGGAGGGACCGGGGAGCTGTTTTTT.

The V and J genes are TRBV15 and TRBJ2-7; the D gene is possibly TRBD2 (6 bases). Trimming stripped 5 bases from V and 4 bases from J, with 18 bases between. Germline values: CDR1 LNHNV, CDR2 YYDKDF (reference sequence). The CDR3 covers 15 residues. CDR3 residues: CATSGWAGPEYEQYF. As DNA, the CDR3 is TGTGCCACCAGCGGATGGGCGGGACCAGAATACGAGCAGTACTTC.

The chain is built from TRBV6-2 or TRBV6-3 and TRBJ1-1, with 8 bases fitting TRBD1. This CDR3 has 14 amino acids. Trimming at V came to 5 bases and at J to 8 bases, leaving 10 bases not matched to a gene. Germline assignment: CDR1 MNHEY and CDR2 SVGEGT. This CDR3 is CASSRPGQEKEAFF. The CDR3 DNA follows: TGTGCCAGCAGTCGACCGGGACAGGAGAAGGAAGCTTTCTTT.

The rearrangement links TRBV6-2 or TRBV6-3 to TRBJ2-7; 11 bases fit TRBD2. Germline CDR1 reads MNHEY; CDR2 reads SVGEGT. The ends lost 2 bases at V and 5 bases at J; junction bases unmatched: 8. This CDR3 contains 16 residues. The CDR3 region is CASSYPRLAGGNEQYF. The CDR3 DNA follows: TGTGCCAGCAGTTACCCCCGTCTAGCGGGGGGCAACGAGCAGTACTTC.

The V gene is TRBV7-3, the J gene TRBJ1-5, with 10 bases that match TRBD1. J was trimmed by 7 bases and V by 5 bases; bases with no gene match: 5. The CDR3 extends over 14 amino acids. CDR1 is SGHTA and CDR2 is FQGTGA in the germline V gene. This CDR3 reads CASSRTGGGQPQHF. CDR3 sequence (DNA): TGTGCCAGCAGCAGGACAGGGGGTGGACAGCCCCAGCATTTT. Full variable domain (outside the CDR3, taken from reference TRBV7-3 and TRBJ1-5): GAGVSQTPSNKVTEKGKYVELRCDPISGHTALYWYRQSLGQGPEFLIYFQGTGAADDSGLPNDRFFAVRPEGSVSTLKIQRTERGDSAVYLCASSRTGGGQPQHFGDGTRLSIL.

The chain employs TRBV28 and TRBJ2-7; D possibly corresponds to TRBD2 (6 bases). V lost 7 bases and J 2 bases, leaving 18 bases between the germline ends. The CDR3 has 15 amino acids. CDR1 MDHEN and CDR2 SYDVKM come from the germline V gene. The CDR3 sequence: CASIPGDSSAYEQYF. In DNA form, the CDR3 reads TGTGCCAGCATTCCCGGGGACTCCAGCGCCTACGAGCAGTACTTC.

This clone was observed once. CDR3 residues: CATKGQLDEKLFF. The CDR3 region has the DNA TGTGCCACCAAGGGGCAGTTGGACGAAAAACTGTTTTTT. The chain recombines TRBV19 with TRBJ1-4; D is perhaps TRBD1 (5 bases). The germline gives CDR1 LNHDA, CDR2 SQIVND (reference sequence). Trimming pared 10 bases from V and 8 bases from J, leaving 17 bases between. This CDR3 contains 13 residues.